This TCR beta chain comes out of a study of graft-versus-host responses after intestinal transplantation. Study as a whole: Anti-thymocyte globulin induction was given to all recipients, followed by tacrolimus and steroids for 3 to 4 years.

Study-wide results and limits: Within allografts, high graft-versus-host to host-versus-graft clonal ratios were seen among patients with graft-donor T cell macrochimerism.

The repertoire was sequenced with immunoSEQ multiplex PCR; TCRdb's copy has only in-frame clones and lacks some. Seen here are some 130,000 clones, 85% to 95% observed once, and the top ten hold more than 2.5%. The CDR3 covers 16 residues. This clone came up once. Antigen specificity is unknown. The receptor was isolated from a human donor who received an intestinal transplant. Sequencing was performed on unstimulated CD8+ T cells sorted from spleen or lymph node cells, taken before intestinal transplant. The chain has TRBV21-1 and TRBJ2-5; TRBD1, the table's D call, was not compared with the DNA. TRBV21-1 is a pseudogene segment. DNA of the CDR3: TGTGCCAGCAGCTCGCCAAAGGGACAGGGAGGGAAGACCCAGTACTTC. Its protein product is CASSSPKGQGGKTQYF.